The text below deals with one T cell receptor beta chain. This sample was taken from a study of T cells after somatic rescue of genetic block. J gave up 8 bases and V 4 bases, and 12 bases lay outside the gene matches. Germline assignment: CDR1 MDHEN and CDR2 SYDVKM. The CDR3 sequence is 16 residues long. The method was immunoSEQ multiplex PCR; TCRdb's version includes in-frame clones alone and lacks a portion of them. The sample includes more than 70,000 clones, around 90% seen only once; the top ten take under 2%. This clonotype was sampled from a woman between 18 and 29 years old. The rearrangement links TRBV28 to TRBJ2-1, with 9 bases aligning to TRBD1. Sequencing input: peripheral blood mononuclear cells (PBMCs). The CDR3 DNA follows: TGTGCCAGCAGTTACTCGACAGGGGGTTTGGGACATGAGCAGTTCTTC. Its protein product is CASSYSTGGLGHEQFF.